These 20 T cell receptor beta chains were sequenced from one sample in a study of T cell repertoires in cytomegalovirus infection. Their antigens remain unidentified. TCRdb independently ran MiXCR on the reads; one entry per CDR3 protein. This table has approximately 990,000 distinct CDR3 sequences, roughly 30% appearing once. This material consisted of cultured CD8+ T cells from PBMCs, taken from culture after CMV antigen stimulation. The receptors were gathered from a human donor in good health (CMV status not recorded). Some clones in this sample may be carry-over from other donors' samples.

The rearrangement uses TRBV5-1 and TRBJ2-2; TRBD1 is a possible D gene (6 bases). The germline gives CDR1 SGHRS, CDR2 YFSETQ. This CDR3 region has 18 residues. The germline V and J ends were trimmed by 4 bases and 0 bases, with 19 bases remaining between them. The CDR3 loop is CASSKGVQGYSNTGELFF. The CDR3 DNA reads as TGCGCCAGCAGCAAGGGGGTTCAGGGGTACTCGAACACCGGGGAGCTGTTTTTT.

This clonotype was seen many times. V and J are TRBV7-8 and TRBJ2-2; 7 nucleotides line up with TRBD2. The germline CDR1 and CDR2 sequences are SGHVS and FQNEAQ. V was clipped by 4 bases and J by 5 bases; unmatched bases: 7. The CDR3 covers 15 residues. CDR3 residues: CASSSLDGRTGELFF. The CDR3 bases are TGTGCCAGCAGCTCCCTTGACGGGAGGACCGGGGAGCTGTTTTTT.

The rearrangement joins TRBV6-6 to TRBJ2-7; D is possibly TRBD1 (6 bases). The CDR3 sequence is 13 residues long. From germline, CDR1 is MNHNY and CDR2 SVGAGI (reference sequence). V lost 2 bases and J lost 4, with 9 bases in between. The CDR3 sequence: CASSYQGYYEQYV. The CDR3 bases are TGTGCCAGCAGTTACCAGGGGTATTACGAGCAGTACGTC.

The V gene is TRBV29-1, the J gene TRBJ1-2; the D gene is possibly TRBD1 (5 bases). The CDR3 totals 15 residues. V was trimmed by 0 bases and J by 3 bases, leaving 14 bases between them. The germline V gene encodes CDR1 SQVTM and CDR2 ANQGSEA. The CDR3 sequence is CSVEDRVAGDYGYTF. The CDR3 DNA reads TGCAGCGTTGAAGATCGAGTGGCGGGGGACTATGGCTACACCTTC.

This clonotype was observed a handful of times. The chain joins TRBV28 to TRBJ2-3; possibly TRBD1 for D (5 bases). Germline V gene sequence: CDR1 MDHEN, CDR2 SYDVKM. The length of the CDR3 is 15 residues. V shed 5 bases and J shed 2 bases, with 14 bases lying between them. CDR3 loop: CASSQGATSTDTQYF. The CDR3 coding sequence is TGTGCCAGCAGTCAAGGGGCAACTTCCACAGATACGCAGTATTTT.

The chain combines TRBV10-3 with TRBJ1-6; the D is unclear. This CDR3 spans 17 amino acids. The V end was cut by 0 bases, the J end by 7 bases, with 16 bases between. Germline CDR1 is ENHRY and CDR2 is SYGVKD. CDR3 residues: CAISESLVPAGNSPLHF. The CDR3 DNA is TGTGCCATCAGTGAGTCTCTAGTCCCCGCAGGAAATTCACCCCTCCACTTT.

The chain recombines TRBV6-1 with TRBJ2-7, with D possibly matching TRBD1 (6 bases). CDR3 size: 12 residues. Germline CDR1 and CDR2: MNHNS and SASEGT. The V gene lost 6 bases and the J gene lost 2 bases, with 8 bases spanning the gap. CDR3 sequence reads: CASRAGAYEQYF. CDR3 DNA: TGTGCCAGCAGGGCAGGGGCCTACGAGCAGTACTTC.

The gene calls are TRBV5-6 and TRBJ2-7, with 8 bases lining up with TRBD1. V shed 3 bases, J shed 7 bases, and the junction held 9 bases outside the gene matches. CDR1 SGHDT and CDR2 YYEEEE come from the germline V gene. This CDR3 has 14 amino acids. CDR3 nucleotide sequence: TGTGCCAGCAGCTACCAGGGGGCCCCCCTGGAGCAGTACTTC. Protein product: CASSYQGAPLEQYF.

The V call is TRBV20-1, the J call TRBJ1-5, with a possible D match to TRBD1 (5 bases). Germline-derived CDR1 and CDR2 are DFQATT and SNEGSKA (reference sequence). There are 14 residues in the CDR3. Trimming left V 2 bases short and J 4 bases short, with 12 bases between. The CDR3 DNA follows: TGCAGTGCTAGATCTCGACAGAAGAATCAGCCCCAGCATTTT. This gives the protein CSARSRQKNQPQHF.

This clonotype was picked up a small number of times. In DNA, the CDR3 is TGTGCCAGCAGCCAAGTAATAGGGGCCGTGCCCTACGAGCAGTACTTC. Amino acid sequence: CASSQVIGAVPYEQYF. The V gene is TRBV3-1, the J gene TRBJ2-7, with D perhaps matching TRBD1 (5 bases). This CDR3 has 16 residues. Trimming shortened V by 1 base and J by 2 bases, and 15 bases separated the two germline ends. The V gene's germline CDR1 is LGHDT and CDR2 YNNKEL (reference sequence).

In this sample, this clonotype turned up a few times. This chain links TRBV29-1 with TRBJ1-4, with D possibly matching TRBD1 (5 bases). The CDR3 sequence is 14 residues long. Per the germline V gene, CDR1 is SQVTM and CDR2 is ANQGSEA. V was trimmed by 4 bases and J by 7 bases, leaving 16 bases between them. The CDR3 region has the DNA TGCAGCGTTGGATGGGGACTGGTGGGTGAAAAACTGTTTTTT. As protein: CSVGWGLVGEKLFF.

The J gene is TRBJ2-1, the V gene TRBV6-4, with D maybe TRBD1 (7 bases). Germline CDR1 is MRHNA and CDR2 is SNTAGT. The CDR3 sequence is 18 residues long. Trimming shortened V by 6 bases and J by 0 bases, and 21 bases separated the two germline ends. The DNA for the CDR3 is TGTGCCAGCAGCGCAGGGGGGAACATAGGATCCTCCTACAATGAGCAGTTCTTC. Translated: CASSAGGNIGSSYNEQFF.

This clonotype was observed a handful of times. This chain connects TRBV7-6 to TRBJ2-1, with D tentatively TRBD2 (5 bases). Trimming took 4 bases from V and 6 from J, leaving 16 bases between them. CDR1 is SGHVS and CDR2 is FNYEAQ in the germline V gene. The length of the CDR3 is 15 residues. CDR3 nucleotides: TGTGCCAGCAGCTCCCGAGGGCTAGCAGCCAATGAGCAGTTCTTC. This translates into CASSSRGLAANEQFF.

This clonotype was counted between two and nine times. The chain recombines TRBV10-3 with TRBJ2-5; no firm D call. Trimming took off 4 bases at V and 5 bases at J, with 5 bases between the two ends. The CDR3 covers 11 residues. Germline V CDR1 and CDR2: ENHRY, SYGVKD. CDR3 protein: CAISARETQYF. The DNA for the CDR3 is TGTGCCATCAGTGCCAGGGAGACCCAGTACTTC.

This clonotype was observed a few times. The chain recombines TRBV7-9 with TRBJ2-6, with D possibly called TRBD1 or TRBD2 (5 bases each). The CDR3 is made up of 17 amino acids. The germline V gene encodes CDR1 SEHNR and CDR2 FQNEAQ (reference sequence). V lost 6 bases and J 7 bases, leaving 22 bases between the germline ends. CDR3 residues: CASRQQATPSGANVLTF. Written as DNA, the CDR3 is TGTGCCAGCAGGCAACAGGCAACTCCCTCGGGAGCCAACGTCCTGACTTTC.

This clonotype was observed a few times. The J gene is TRBJ2-3, the V gene TRBV7-9, with 8 bases identical to TRBD1. The CDR3 loop spans 16 amino acids. With V trimmed by 5 bases and J by 2 bases, 9 bases remained unmatched. The V gene's germline CDR1 is SEHNR and CDR2 FQNEAQ (reference sequence). The DNA for the CDR3 is TGTGCCAGCAGCCCCAAACAGGGGGAGAACACAGATACGCAGTATTTT. This translates into CASSPKQGENTDTQYF.

Turning to this clonotype: Possible read error: a much larger clone is one base away. J is TRBJ2-2 and V is TRBV7-9, with D maybe TRBD2 (6 bases). This CDR3 has 15 amino acids. Germline CDR1 is SEHNR and CDR2 is FQNEAQ (reference sequence). With 2 bases removed from V and 0 bases from J, the gap between germline ends came to 7 bases. CDR3 nucleotides: TGTGCCAGCAGCTTAAGCGGGTCGAACACCGGGGAGCTGTTTTTT. Protein sequence: CASSLSGSNTGELFF.

The chain carries TRBV12-3 or TRBV12-4 and TRBJ2-7; no definite D call. The CDR3 runs 13 residues. With 6 bases removed from V and 6 bases from J, the gap between germline ends came to 15 bases. The CDR3, as DNA: TGTGCCAGCAGCCGACCTTCAGAGCGCGAGCAGTACTTC. It codes for CASSRPSEREQYF.

The gene calls are TRBV10-3 and TRBJ2-1; D remains ambiguous. CDR1 is ENHRY and CDR2 is SYGVKD in the germline V gene. V was pared by 9 bases and J by 9 bases, with 15 bases between. The CDR3 spans 12 residues. The CDR3 DNA reads TGTGCCATTCTCGGGCCCGGCGGTGAGCAGTTCTTC. It codes for CAILGPGGEQFF.

This clonotype came up many times. The rearrangement uses TRBV7-8 and TRBJ2-2; TRBD2 aligns across 7 bases. CDR3 length equals 16 residues. Germline-derived CDR1 and CDR2 are SGHVS and FQNEAQ. V dropped 0 bases and J dropped 2; count of bases not matched to a gene: 3. The CDR3 bases are TGTGCCAGCAGCTTAGCGCGGGGGTTAAACACCGGGGAGCTGTTTTTT. Protein sequence: CASSLARGLNTGELFF.